This is a list of T cell receptor beta chains from one sample in a study of vaccination and CD4 T cells after COVID-19. These receptors have no identified antigens. One entry per CDR3 protein, called by TCRdb with MiXCR from the PCR reads. The sample lists fewer than 8,500 distinct CDR3 sequences, approximately 77% occurring once. The sequenced sample consisted of CD4+ T cells from blood, cultured in vitro. Receptor source: a human donor who had recovered from COVID-19. Each CDR3 is given with its conserved first and last residue. Clone sizes are given selectively: once, few, many, or a class where the clone is expanded.

clone size | J gene | V gene | CDR3 protein
- | TRBJ2-1 | TRBV7-2 | CASNGPGDNEQFF
- | TRBJ2-2 | TRBV20-1 | CSARKRRSTGELFF
- | TRBJ1-1 | TRBV6-1 | CASSEQGLNTEAFF
- | TRBJ1-2 | TRBV20-1 | CSAPRRREGYGYTF
- | TRBJ1-5 | TRBV7-8 | CASSYRAKQPQHF
- | TRBJ1-3 | TRBV28 | CASSFFSSGNTIYF
few | TRBJ2-7 | TRBV29-1 | CSAQGLYYEQYF
few | TRBJ1-2 | TRBV28 | CASSPGQASYGYTF
- | TRBJ1-2 | TRBV7-6 | CASRFPAGTGGFSGGYTF
- | TRBJ1-1 | TRBV6-1 | CASLLGTEAFF
- | TRBJ2-1 | TRBV6-2/TRBV6-3 | CASSPRGTSGRGWGEQFF
- | TRBJ1-1 | TRBV27 | CASSDRDGTEAFF
- | TRBJ2-3 | TRBV29-1 | CSAPGLVRSTDTQYF
once | TRBJ1-5 | TRBV19 | CASSTRDSPSPQHF
- | TRBJ1-4 | TRBV20-1 | CSARDPRGRDEKLFF
- | TRBJ2-3 | TRBV20-1 | CSARDQQDTQYF
few | TRBJ1-1 | TRBV27 | CASSSLGRGRGNTEAFF
once | TRBJ2-4 | TRBV12-3/TRBV12-4 | CASTPAGLAKNIQYF
once | TRBJ1-6 | TRBV7-2 | CASSHPLRKRVPLHF
few | TRBJ2-2 | TRBV6-4 | CASSEGQGDTGELFF
once | TRBJ2-5 | TRBV6-1 | CASSMWRQAYQETQYF
- | TRBJ1-5 | TRBV7-8 | CASSLHDSSNQPQHF
- | TRBJ2-7 | TRBV7-2 | CASSSRDSFRSVGTRGGYEQYF